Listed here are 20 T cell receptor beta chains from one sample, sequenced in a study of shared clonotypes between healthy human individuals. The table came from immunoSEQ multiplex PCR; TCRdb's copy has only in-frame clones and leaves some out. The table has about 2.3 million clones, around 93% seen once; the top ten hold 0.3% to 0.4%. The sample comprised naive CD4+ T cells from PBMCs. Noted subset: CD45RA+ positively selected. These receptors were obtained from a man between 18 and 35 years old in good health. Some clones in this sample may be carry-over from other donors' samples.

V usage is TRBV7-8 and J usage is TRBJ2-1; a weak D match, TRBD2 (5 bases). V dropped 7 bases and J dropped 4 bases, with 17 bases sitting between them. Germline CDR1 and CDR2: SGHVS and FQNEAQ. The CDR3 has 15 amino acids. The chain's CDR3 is CASTLRETIYNEQFF. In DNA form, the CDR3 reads TGTGCCAGCACCCTGAGGGAGACGATTTACAATGAGCAGTTCTTC.

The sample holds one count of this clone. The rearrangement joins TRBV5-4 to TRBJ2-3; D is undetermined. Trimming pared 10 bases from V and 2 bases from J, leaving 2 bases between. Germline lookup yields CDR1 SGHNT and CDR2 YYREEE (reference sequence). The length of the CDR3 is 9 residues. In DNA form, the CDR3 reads TGTGCCCCCACAGATACGCAGTATTTT. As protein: CAPTDTQYF.

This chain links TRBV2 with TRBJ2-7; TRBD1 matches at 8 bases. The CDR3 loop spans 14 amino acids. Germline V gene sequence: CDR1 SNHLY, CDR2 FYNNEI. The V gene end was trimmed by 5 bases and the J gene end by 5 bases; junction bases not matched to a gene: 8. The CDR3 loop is CASSHGQGGHEQYF. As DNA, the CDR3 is TGTGCCAGCAGTCACGGACAGGGCGGGCACGAGCAGTACTTC.

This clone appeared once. The CDR3 spells CAWTRVQQETQYF. DNA for the CDR3: TGTGCCTGGACAAGGGTCCAACAAGAGACCCAGTACTTC. The chain carries TRBV30 and TRBJ2-5; D is ambiguous. Between the trimmed V and J ends, which lost 4 bases and 2 bases, there was a span of 11 bases. CDR1 and CDR2 from the germline V gene are GTSNPN and SVGIG (reference sequence). The CDR3 length is 13 residues.

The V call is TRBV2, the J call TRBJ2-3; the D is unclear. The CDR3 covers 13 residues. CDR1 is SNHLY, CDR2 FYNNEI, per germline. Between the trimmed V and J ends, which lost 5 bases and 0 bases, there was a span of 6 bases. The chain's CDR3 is CASSFVSTDTQYF. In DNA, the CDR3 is TGTGCCAGCAGTTTCGTGAGCACAGATACGCAGTATTTT. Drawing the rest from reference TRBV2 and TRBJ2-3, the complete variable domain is EPEVTQTPSHQVTQMGQEVILRCVPISNHLYFYWYRQILGQKVEFLVSFYNNEISEKSEIFDDQFSVERPDGSNFTLKIRSTKLEDSAMYFCASSFVSTDTQYFGPGTRLTVL.

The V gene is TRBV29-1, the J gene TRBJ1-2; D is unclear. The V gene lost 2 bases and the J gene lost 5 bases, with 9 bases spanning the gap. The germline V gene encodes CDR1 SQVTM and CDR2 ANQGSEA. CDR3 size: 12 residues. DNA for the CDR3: TGCAGCGTTGAACCCCTGTCTTATGGCTACACCTTC. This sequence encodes CSVEPLSYGYTF.

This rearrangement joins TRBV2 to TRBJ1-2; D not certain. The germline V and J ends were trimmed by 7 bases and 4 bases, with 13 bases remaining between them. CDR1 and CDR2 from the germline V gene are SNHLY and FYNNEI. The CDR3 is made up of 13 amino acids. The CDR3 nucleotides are TGTGCCAGCATTTCGTCAGCCATCTATGGCTACACCTTC. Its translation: CASISSAIYGYTF. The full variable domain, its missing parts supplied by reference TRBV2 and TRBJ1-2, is EPEVTQTPSHQVTQMGQEVILRCVPISNHLYFYWYRQILGQKVEFLVSFYNNEISEKSEIFDDQFSVERPDGSNFTLKIRSTKLEDSAMYFCASISSAIYGYTFGSGTRLTVV.

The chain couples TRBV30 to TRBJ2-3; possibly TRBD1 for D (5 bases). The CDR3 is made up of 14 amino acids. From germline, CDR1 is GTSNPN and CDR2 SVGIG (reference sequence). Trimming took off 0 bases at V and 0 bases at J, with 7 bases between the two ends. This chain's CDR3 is CAWSVGVSTDTQYF. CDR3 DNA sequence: TGTGCCTGGAGTGTAGGGGTTAGCACAGATACGCAGTATTTT.

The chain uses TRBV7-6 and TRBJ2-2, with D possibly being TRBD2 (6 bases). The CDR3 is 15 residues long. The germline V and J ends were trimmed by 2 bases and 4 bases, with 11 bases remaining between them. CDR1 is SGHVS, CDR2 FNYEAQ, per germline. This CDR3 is CASSLTGSVTGELFF. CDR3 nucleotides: TGTGCCAGCAGCTTAACCGGGAGCGTCACCGGGGAGCTGTTTTTT.

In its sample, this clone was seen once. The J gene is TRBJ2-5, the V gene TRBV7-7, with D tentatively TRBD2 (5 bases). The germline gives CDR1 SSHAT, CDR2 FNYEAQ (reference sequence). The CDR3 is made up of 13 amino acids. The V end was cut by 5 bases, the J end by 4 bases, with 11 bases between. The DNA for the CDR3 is TGTGCCAGCAGCAGAGATGAGGGAGAGACCCAGTACTTC. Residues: CASSRDEGETQYF.

CDR3: CASSQDEGQGASEQYF. For the CDR3, the DNA is TGCGCCAGCAGCCAAGATGAGGGACAGGGGGCAAGTGAGCAGTACTTC. The rearrangement uses TRBV4-3 and TRBJ2-7; 12 nucleotides match TRBD1. The V and J ends lost 0 bases and 7 bases, in that order; junction bases with no gene match: 7. Germline CDR1 and CDR2: LGHNA and YSLEER. This CDR3 region has 16 residues.

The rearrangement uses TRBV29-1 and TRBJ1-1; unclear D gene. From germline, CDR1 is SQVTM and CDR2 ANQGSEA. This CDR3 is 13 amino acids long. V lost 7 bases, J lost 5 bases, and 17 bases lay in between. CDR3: CSACPFSGTEAFF. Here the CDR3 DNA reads TGCAGCGCTTGCCCCTTTTCGGGGACTGAAGCTTTCTTT.

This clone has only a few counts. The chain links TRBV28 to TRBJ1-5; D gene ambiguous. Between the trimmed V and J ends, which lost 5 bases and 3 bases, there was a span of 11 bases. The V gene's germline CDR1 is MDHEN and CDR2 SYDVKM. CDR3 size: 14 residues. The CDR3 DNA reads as TGTGCCAGCAGTAGGTACGTCACCAATCAGCCCCAGCATTTT. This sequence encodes CASSRYVTNQPQHF.

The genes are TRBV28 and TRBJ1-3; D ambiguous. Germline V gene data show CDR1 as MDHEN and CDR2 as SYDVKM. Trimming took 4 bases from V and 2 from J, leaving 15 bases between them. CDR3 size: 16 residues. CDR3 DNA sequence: TGTGCCAGCAGTTCCCCTGCCAGGACCACTGGAAACACCATATATTTT. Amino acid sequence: CASSSPARTTGNTIYF.

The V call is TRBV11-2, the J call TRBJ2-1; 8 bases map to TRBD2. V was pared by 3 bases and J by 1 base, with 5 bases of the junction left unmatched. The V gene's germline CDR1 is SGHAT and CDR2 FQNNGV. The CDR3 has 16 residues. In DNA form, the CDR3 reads TGTGCCAGCAGCTTTACCAGCGGGGGATCCTACAATGAGCAGTTCTTC. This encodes CASSFTSGGSYNEQFF. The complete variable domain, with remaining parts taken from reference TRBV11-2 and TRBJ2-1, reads EAGVAQSPRYKIIEKRQSVAFWCNPISGHATLYWYQQILGQGPKLLIQFQNNGVVDDSQLPKDRFSAERLKGVDSTLKIQPAKLEDSAVYLCASSFTSGGSYNEQFFGPGTRLTVL.

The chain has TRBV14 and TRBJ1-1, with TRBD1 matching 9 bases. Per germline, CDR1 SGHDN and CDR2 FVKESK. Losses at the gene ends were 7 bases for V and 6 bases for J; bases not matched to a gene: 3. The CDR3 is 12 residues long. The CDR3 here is CASNRDRAEAFF. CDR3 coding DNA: TGTGCCAGCAACCGGGACAGGGCTGAAGCTTTCTTT.

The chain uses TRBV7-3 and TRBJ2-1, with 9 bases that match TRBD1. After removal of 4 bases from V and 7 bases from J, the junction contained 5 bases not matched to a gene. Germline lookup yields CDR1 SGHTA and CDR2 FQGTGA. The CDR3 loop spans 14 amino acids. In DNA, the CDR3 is TGTGCCAGCAGCTCCGGACAGGGGTCAAATGAGCAGTTCTTC. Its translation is CASSSGQGSNEQFF.

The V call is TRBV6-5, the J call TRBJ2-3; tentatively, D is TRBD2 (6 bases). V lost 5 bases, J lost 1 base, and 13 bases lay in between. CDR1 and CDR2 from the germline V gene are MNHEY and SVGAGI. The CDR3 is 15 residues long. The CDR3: CASSPRDFRTDTQYF. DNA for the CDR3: TGTGCCAGCAGTCCCCGGGACTTTCGCACAGATACGCAGTATTTT.

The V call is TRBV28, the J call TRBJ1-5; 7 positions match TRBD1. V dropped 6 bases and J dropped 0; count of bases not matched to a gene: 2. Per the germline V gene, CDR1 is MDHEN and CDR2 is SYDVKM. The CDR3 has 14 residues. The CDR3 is CASRDRTSNQPQHF. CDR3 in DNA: TGTGCCAGCAGGGACAGGACTAGCAATCAGCCCCAGCATTTT.

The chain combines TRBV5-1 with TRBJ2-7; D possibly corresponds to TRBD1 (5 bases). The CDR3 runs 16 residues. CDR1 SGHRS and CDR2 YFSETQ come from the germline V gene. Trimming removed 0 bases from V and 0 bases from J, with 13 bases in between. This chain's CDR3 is CASSLEARQTSYEQYF. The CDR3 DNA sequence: TGCGCCAGCAGCTTGGAGGCCCGACAGACCTCCTACGAGCAGTACTTC.